The 13 T cell receptor beta chains presented below share a single source sample, sequenced in a study of blood T cell repertoires in COVID-19. The repertoire was sequenced with immunoSEQ multiplex PCR; TCRdb's copy has only in-frame clones and lacks some. The sample includes about 280,000 clones, roughly 90% of them seen just once. Sequencing was carried out using peripheral blood. All receptors come from a woman aged 25 to 39 with active or convalescent COVID-19.

V usage is TRBV10-3 and J usage is TRBJ2-3; no reliable D call. The CDR3 has 13 amino acids. Trimming removed 11 bases from V and 2 bases from J, with 14 bases in between. The germline CDR1 and CDR2 sequences are ENHRY and SYGVKD. Written as DNA, the CDR3 is TGTGCCGTATCGTCGTTATCCACAGATACGCAGTATTTT. It is translated as CAVSSLSTDTQYF.

This rearrangement joins TRBV24-1 to TRBJ2-1, with TRBD1 matching over 7 bases. CDR3 length: 13 residues. In germline, CDR1 is KGHDR, CDR2 SFDVKD. The V gene end was trimmed by 7 bases and the J gene end by 10 bases; junction bases not matched to a gene: 9. The CDR3 reads CATRGTGAGEQFF. CDR3 bases: TGTGCCACCAGGGGAACAGGGGCAGGGGAGCAGTTCTTC.

This clone is a singleton in its sample. The V and J genes are TRBV7-3 and TRBJ2-3, with TRBD1 identical over 9 bases. Trimming cost V 4 bases and J 0 bases; bases outside gene matches: 5. Looked up from germline, CDR1 is SGHTA and CDR2 is FQGTGA. This CDR3 has 16 residues. The DNA of the CDR3 is TGTGCCAGCAGCTCGGGACAGGGCTTTAGCACAGATACGCAGTATTTT. Translation: CASSSGQGFSTDTQYF.

This sequence joins TRBV30 and TRBJ1-5, with 8 positions matching TRBD1. The V gene's germline CDR1 is GTSNPN and CDR2 SVGIG (reference sequence). The CDR3 is 14 amino acids. V lost 0 bases, J lost 11 bases, and 9 bases stayed unmatched. CDR3: CAWSVDRGLGAQHF. The CDR3 coding sequence is TGTGCCTGGAGTGTCGACAGGGGCCTTGGGGCCCAGCATTTT.

The chain combines TRBV7-2 with TRBJ1-5; D not certain. The CDR3 loop spans 15 amino acids. Germline V gene lookup returns CDR1 SGHTA and CDR2 FQGNSA. V was clipped by 3 bases and J by 1 base, with 10 bases between them. This CDR3 is CASSLGRLSNQPQHF. CDR3 DNA sequence: TGTGCCAGCAGCTTGGGGAGGCTAAGCAATCAGCCCCAGCATTTT.

The chain has TRBV29-1 and TRBJ2-1, with a possible D match to TRBD1 (5 bases). Germline CDR1 is SQVTM and CDR2 is ANQGSEA. The CDR3 contains 14 residues. Trimming shortened V by 7 bases and J by 5 bases, and 18 bases separated the two germline ends. CDR3 nucleotides: TGCAGCGCCTTCTCTTTTCAGGGTAACAATGAGCAGTTCTTC. Translated, it gives CSAFSFQGNNEQFF.

This sequence joins TRBV7-2 and TRBJ2-3; 12 bases line up with TRBD2. V gave up 2 bases and J gave up 6 bases; unmatched junction bases: 9. The CDR3 has 17 amino acids. Germline V gives CDR1 SGHTA, CDR2 FQGNSA. CDR3 in amino acids: CASSLRPSGGAGDTQYF. The CDR3 DNA reads as TGTGCCAGCAGCTTAAGACCTAGCGGGGGGGCCGGTGATACGCAGTATTTT.

This clone was counted only a few times. The rearrangement links TRBV25-1 to TRBJ1-5; TRBD1 matches at 7 bases. Germline loops: CDR1 MGHDK, CDR2 SYGVNS. V was pared by 8 bases and J by 3 bases, with 7 bases of the junction left unmatched. The CDR3 spans 14 residues. The CDR3 nucleotides are TGTGCCAGCCCGACTGGGACAGTCAATCAGCCCCAGCATTTT. This gives the protein CASPTGTVNQPQHF.

The chain couples TRBV18 to TRBJ2-7; D may be TRBD1 (6 bases). The CDR3 length is 13 residues. CDR1 and CDR2 (germline): KGHSH, LQKENI. The ends were cut back, 3 bases at V and 5 bases at J, with 11 bases in the middle. In DNA form, the CDR3 reads TGTGCCAGCTCACCTGGCAGGGGCCACGAGCAGTACTTC. Its protein is CASSPGRGHEQYF. The full variable domain, rest sourced from reference TRBV18 and TRBJ2-7, is NAGVMQNPRHLVRRRGQEARLRCSPMKGHSHVYWYRQLPEEGLKFMVYLQKENIIDESGMPKERFSAEFPKEGPSILRIQQVVRGDSAAYFCASSPGRGHEQYFGPGTRLTVT.

This clone was counted only a few times. This sequence joins TRBV4-3 and TRBJ2-3, with TRBD2 matching over 15 bases. J was trimmed by 4 bases and V by 5 bases; bases with no gene match: 7. There are 17 residues in the CDR3. Per the germline V gene, CDR1 is LGHNA and CDR2 is YSLEER. In DNA form, the CDR3 reads TGCGCCAGCAGCGCCCGGACTAGCGGGGGGGGAGCAGATACGCAGTATTTT. This translates into CASSARTSGGGADTQYF.

The genes are TRBV3-1 (or the pseudogene TRBV3-2) and TRBJ2-3; 10 nucleotides agree with TRBD2. The CDR3 extends over 17 amino acids. Germline V CDR1 and CDR2: LGHDT, YNNKEL (reference sequence). Trimming at V came to 4 bases and at J to 4 bases, leaving 11 bases not matched to a gene. The CDR3 spells CASSLGPSGGASDTQYF. Written as DNA, the CDR3 is TGTGCCAGCAGCCTTGGCCCGAGCGGGGGGGCTTCAGATACGCAGTATTTT.

The chain recombines TRBV30 with TRBJ2-7; D possibly corresponds to TRBD1 (6 bases). This CDR3 comprises 16 residues. V was clipped by 5 bases and J by 2 bases, with 22 bases between them. Germline V lookup: CDR1 GTSNPN, CDR2 SVGIG (reference sequence). The CDR3 is CAWDWGGTGSTYEQYF. In nucleotides, the CDR3 is TGTGCCTGGGACTGGGGCGGCACAGGGTCAACCTACGAGCAGTACTTC.

This chain connects TRBV6-2 or TRBV6-3 to TRBJ1-6; 7 bases are a match to TRBD1. Germline trimming cut 6 bases from V and 7 bases from J; bases unmatched to any gene: 6. CDR1 is MNHEY and CDR2 is SVGEGT in the germline V gene. The CDR3 consists of 14 residues. The CDR3, as DNA: TGTGCCAGCAGGTACGGGACAGAGAATTCACCCCTCCACTTT. Its protein product is CASRYGTENSPLHF.